This record concerns one T cell receptor beta chain sequence. Its target is unknown. V lost 2 bases to trimming and J lost 5 bases; unmatched junction nucleotides: 11. The germline V gene has CDR1 LNHDA and CDR2 SQIVND (reference sequence). The CDR3 is 17 residues long. The record originates from a study of shared clonotypes between healthy human individuals. Study-wide results and caveats: It was the few donors that limited the genetic and exposure-history diversity represented. It was observed that roughly 5.5% of naive CD4 clonotypes were shared across several donors.

Methods used by the authors: Junction-only sequences without quality scores came from ImmunoSEQ, so filtering differed. Clones were read by immunoSEQ multiplex PCR, and TCRdb kept only the in-frame ones, dropping some. V and J calls and clone size follow that table, whereas D and trimming were derived from the DNA. The sample includes 800,000 to 950,000 clones, approximately 96% of them seen just once. CD45RO-negative cells were positively selected for CCR7, leaving out terminally differentiated effector memory CD45RA+ cells. What was sequenced was naive CD8+ T cells sorted from blood. V usage is TRBV19 and J usage is TRBJ1-4; 7 bases agree with TRBD1. The TCR comes from a man aged 25 to 40 in good health. CDR3 DNA sequence: TGTGCCAGTAGTATAATGACAGGGACCCTGTCGAATGAAAAACTGTTTTTT. Translated: CASSIMTGTLSNEKLFF.